This T cell receptor beta chain was observed in a study of T cell responses to AZD1222 COVID-19 vaccine. This CDR3 has 15 residues. Germline V gene data show CDR1 as MNHNY and CDR2 as SVGAGI (reference sequence). V gave up 6 bases and J gave up 4 bases, with 18 bases separating them. Overall study results and limits: Most donors were white British and more were female, and clonal diversity was possibly underestimated.

A word on this clone: The antigen remains undetermined.

TCRdb's table, derived via immunoSEQ multiplex PCR, lists solely in-frame clones and lacks some. Of about 120,000 clones in the sample, 80% to 90% were seen once. The clonotype was recovered from an adult in good health. The chain carries TRBV6-6 and TRBJ2-5; D might be TRBD2 (5 bases). Here the sequenced sample was peripheral blood, taken on day 0 of AZD1222 vaccination. The DNA of the CDR3 is TGTGCCAGCAGATATACTAGTGCCGCGGGAGAGACCCAGTACTTC. Translating it yields CASRYTSAAGETQYF.